This TCR beta chain stems from a study of response to subunit inactivated influenza vaccine. General study findings and limits: After each seasonal influenza vaccination, few new T cells are recruited, the authors suggested.

One entry per CDR3 protein, called by TCRdb with MiXCR from the RT-PCR reads. The sample records around 200,000 distinct CDR3 sequences, about 9.3% being singletons. Germline-derived CDR1 and CDR2 are SGDLS and YYNGEE. Unmatched junction bases numbered 15, after V lost 3 bases and J lost 9 bases. This CDR3 contains 16 residues. This clonotype occurred a few times. Its antigen is still unknown. The genes are TRBV9 and TRBJ2-1; 7 bases fit TRBD2. This sample comprised non-naive T cells sorted from PBMCs, obtained on the day of vaccination. The sequence derives from a man in his forties or fifties who received an inactivated influenza vaccine. The CDR3: CASSATLATLASEQFF. The CDR3 DNA follows: TGTGCCAGCAGCGCGACACTAGCGACCCTAGCTAGTGAGCAGTTCTTC.